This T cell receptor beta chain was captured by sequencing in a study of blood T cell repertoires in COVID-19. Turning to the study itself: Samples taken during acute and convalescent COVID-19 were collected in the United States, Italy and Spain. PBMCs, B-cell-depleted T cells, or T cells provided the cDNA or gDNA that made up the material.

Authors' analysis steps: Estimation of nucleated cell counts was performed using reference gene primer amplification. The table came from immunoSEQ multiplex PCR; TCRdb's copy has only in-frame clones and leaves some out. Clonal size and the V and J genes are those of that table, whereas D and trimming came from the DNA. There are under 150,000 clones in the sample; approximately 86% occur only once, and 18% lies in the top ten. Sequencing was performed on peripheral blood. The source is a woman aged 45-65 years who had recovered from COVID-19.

The CDR3 DNA is TGTGCCAGCAGTGGGTCGACATATAACACCGGGGAGCTGTTTTTT. Its protein product is CASSGSTYNTGELFF. V gene TRBV2 combines with J gene TRBJ2-2; D gene uncertain. There are 15 residues in the CDR3. CDR1 and CDR2 (germline): SNHLY, FYNNEI. Trimming removed 4 bases from V and 2 bases from J, with 11 bases in between.